This paragraph reports one T cell receptor beta chain. Antigen unknown. Trimming at V came to 4 bases and at J to 9 bases, leaving 7 bases not matched to a gene. This CDR3 comprises 13 residues. Germline assignment: CDR1 SGHKS and CDR2 YYEKEE (reference sequence). TCRdb's table, derived via immunoSEQ multiplex PCR, lists solely in-frame clones and lacks some. This table has roughly 39,000 clones, more than 80% appearing once. This specimen belongs to a study of OX40 agonist ivuxolimab in advanced cancers. Study outcomes and limitations: Fewer expanded clones were found on average in CD4+ than in CD8+ T cells. Some patients who did not respond also had low normalized T-cell clonal expansion.

The input for sequencing was CD4+ or CD8+ T cells sorted from blood, taken in a trial of the OX40 agonist ivuxolimab. The gene calls are TRBV5-5 and TRBJ2-1; 7 nucleotides match TRBD2. This sequence originates from an adult with an advanced solid tumor such as melanoma, head and neck, liver or kidney cancer. The CDR3: CASSRWTSSEQFF. The CDR3 nucleotides read TGTGCCAGCAGCAGATGGACTAGTTCTGAGCAGTTCTTC.